Following are 18 T cell receptor beta chains from one sample sequenced in a study of blood T cell repertoires in COVID-19. Using immunoSEQ multiplex PCR, the repertoire was profiled, and TCRdb retains in-frame clones only, with some absent. The sample includes about 430,000 clones, around nine tenths of them seen just once. The source material was PBMCs or T cells enriched from blood (not recorded which). The receptor source for this set is a young woman who had been exposed to COVID-19.

The J gene is TRBJ1-1, the V gene TRBV5-1; TRBD1 agrees at 7 bases. Germline V gene data show CDR1 as SGHRS and CDR2 as YFSETQ. The ends lost 3 bases at V and 4 bases at J; junction bases unmatched: 9. The CDR3 totals 15 residues. The CDR3 reads CASSSGTVGTTEAFF. In DNA form, the CDR3 reads TGCGCCAGCAGCTCGGGGACAGTAGGTACCACTGAAGCTTTCTTT.

The table lists this clone with a count of one. The gene calls are TRBV3-1 (or the pseudogene TRBV3-2) and TRBJ2-3, with 12 nucleotides matching TRBD2. Germline lookup yields CDR1 LGHDT and CDR2 YNNKEL (reference sequence). V dropped 4 bases and J dropped 5; count of bases not matched to a gene: 4. The CDR3 length is 15 residues. CDR3 region: CASSPLAGGLDTQYF. CDR3 DNA: TGTGCCAGCAGCCCGCTAGCGGGGGGGCTAGATACGCAGTATTTT.

CDR3 sequence (DNA): TGCGCCAGCAGCTCCCGGACAATCAGCTACGAGCAGTACTTC. Translated, it gives CASSSRTISYEQYF. The chain couples TRBV5-1 to TRBJ2-7, with D possibly matching TRBD1 (5 bases). Trimming shortened V by 3 bases and J by 3 bases, and 13 bases separated the two germline ends. Germline CDR1 reads SGHRS; CDR2 reads YFSETQ. The CDR3 runs 14 residues. Combining the CDR3 with reference TRBV5-1 and TRBJ2-7 gives the whole variable domain KAGVTQTPRYLIKTRGQQVTLSCSPISGHRSVSWYQQTPGQGLQFLFEYFSETQRNKGNFPGRFSGRQFSNSRSEMNVSTLELGDSALYLCASSSRTISYEQYFGPGTRLTVT.

The V gene is TRBV14, the J gene TRBJ2-1, with a tentative D call TRBD2 (6 bases). Germline V gives CDR1 SGHDN, CDR2 FVKESK. Trimming took off 0 bases at V and 4 bases at J, with 13 bases between the two ends. The length of the CDR3 is 16 residues. The CDR3 region is CASSQDHFSGYNEQFF. In DNA, the CDR3 is TGTGCCAGCAGCCAAGATCATTTTAGCGGATACAATGAGCAGTTCTTC. The complete variable domain, with remaining parts taken from reference TRBV14 and TRBJ2-1, reads EAGVTQFPSHSVIEKGQTVTLRCDPISGHDNLYWYRRVMGKEIKFLLHFVKESKQDESGMPNNRFLAERTGGTYSTLKVQPAELEDSGVYFCASSQDHFSGYNEQFFGPGTRLTVL.

This clone was picked up one time. V gene TRBV27 combines with J gene TRBJ1-2; D perhaps matches TRBD1 (6 bases). V shed 6 bases and J shed 4 bases, with 15 bases lying between them. The CDR3 covers 14 residues. Germline V gives CDR1 MNHEY, CDR2 SMNVEV (reference sequence). The CDR3 sequence: CASSPPGVAYGYTF. The CDR3 DNA is TGTGCCAGCAGCCCCCCAGGGGTTGCCTATGGCTACACCTTC.

The J gene is TRBJ2-7, the V gene TRBV5-8; D is perhaps TRBD1 (6 bases). The CDR3 is 15 residues long. The germline V gene has CDR1 SGHTS and CDR2 YDEGEE. Between the trimmed V and J ends, which lost 4 bases and 0 bases, there was a span of 14 bases. CDR3: CASSASRGSSYEQYF. In DNA, the CDR3 is TGTGCCAGCAGCGCTTCCAGGGGTAGCTCCTACGAGCAGTACTTC.

The chain has TRBV7-9 and TRBJ2-2; 10 nucleotides agree with TRBD2. CDR3 length equals 16 residues. V was clipped by 1 base and J by 1 base; unmatched bases: 0. From germline, CDR1 is SEHNR and CDR2 FQNEAQ (reference sequence). The CDR3 DNA is TGTGCCAGCAGCTTAGGACTAGCGGGGAACACCGGGGAGCTGTTTTTT. Its translation is CASSLGLAGNTGELFF.

The CDR3 sequence: CASSRAMTGYYTDTQYF. The CDR3, as DNA: TGTGCCAGTAGTAGAGCAATGACAGGATATTACACAGATACGCAGTATTTT. V usage is TRBV19 and J usage is TRBJ2-3, with a possible D match to TRBD1 (6 bases). The germline V gene encodes CDR1 LNHDA and CDR2 SQIVND (reference sequence). Trimming pared 4 bases from V and 2 bases from J, leaving 19 bases between. This CDR3 spans 17 amino acids.

Details on this clone: Distinct nucleotide sequences in the sample also encode this CDR3. The CDR3, as DNA: TGCGCCAGCAGCCAAGCCGCGGGGAGCTCCTACGAGCAGTACTTC. Amino acids: CASSQAAGSSYEQYF. V gene TRBV4-1 combines with J gene TRBJ2-7, with a weak D call TRBD2 (6 bases). This CDR3 is built from 15 residues. The V gene's germline CDR1 is MGHRA and CDR2 YSYEKL. Trimming left V 1 base short and J 0 bases short, with 10 bases between.

Note on this clone: This same CDR3 is encoded by further DNA sequences in the sample. The chain is built from TRBV6-5 and TRBJ2-7, with a weak D call TRBD1 (5 bases). Between the trimmed V and J ends, which lost 2 bases and 0 bases, there was a span of 14 bases. Germline CDR1 and CDR2: MNHEY and SVGAGI. The CDR3 contains 16 residues. CDR3 sequence reads: CASSYAGRGSSYEQYF. The CDR3 DNA is TGTGCCAGCAGTTACGCTGGTAGGGGAAGCTCCTACGAGCAGTACTTC.

This clone showed up just once. The genes are TRBV10-3 and TRBJ2-1; D perhaps matches TRBD2 (6 bases). The germline V and J ends were trimmed by 2 bases and 3 bases, with 8 bases remaining between them. CDR3 size: 14 residues. CDR1 is ENHRY and CDR2 is SYGVKD in the germline V gene. DNA for the CDR3: TGTGCCATCAGTGAGGCCGGGGGCTACAATGAGCAGTTCTTC. This codes for CAISEAGGYNEQFF.

This chain joins TRBV19 and TRBJ1-2; D possibly corresponds to TRBD1 (5 bases). Germline V gene lookup returns CDR1 LNHDA and CDR2 SQIVND (reference sequence). This CDR3 has 14 amino acids. The V end was cut by 3 bases, the J end by 8 bases, with 16 bases between. DNA of the CDR3: TGTGCCAGTAGTATCCTTCACAGGACGCAGGGCTACACCTTC. It codes for CASSILHRTQGYTF.

The rearrangement links TRBV25-1 to TRBJ1-2; 8 positions agree with TRBD1. Germline trimming cut 2 bases from V and 0 bases from J; bases unmatched to any gene: 11. The CDR3 has 18 amino acids. CDR1 is MGHDK, CDR2 SYGVNS, per germline. CDR3 in amino acids: CASSERHPGQEANYGYTF. The CDR3 DNA sequence: TGTGCCAGCAGTGAACGGCATCCGGGACAGGAAGCTAACTATGGCTACACCTTC.

The J gene is TRBJ2-3, the V gene TRBV27; D is unclear. The CDR3 covers 14 residues. V was pared by 1 base and J by 1 base, with 6 bases between. Germline V gene lookup returns CDR1 MNHEY and CDR2 SMNVEV (reference sequence). The CDR3 nucleotides read TGTGCCAGCAGTTTATTTCCAGGCACAGATACGCAGTATTTT. Translating gives CASSLFPGTDTQYF.

The chain joins TRBV19 to TRBJ1-1; D call uncertain. This CDR3 contains 13 residues. V lost 4 bases to trimming and J lost 8 bases, with 14 bases between them. Germline CDR1 reads LNHDA; CDR2 reads SQIVND (reference sequence). The CDR3 loop reads CASSNTGISEAFF. CDR3 coding DNA: TGTGCCAGTAGTAACACCGGGATTTCCGAAGCTTTCTTT.

The V and J genes are TRBV7-6 and TRBJ2-7, with D perhaps TRBD1 (6 bases). This CDR3 spans 15 amino acids. CDR1 is SGHVS and CDR2 is FNYEAQ in the germline V gene. Trimming took off 5 bases at V and 3 bases at J, with 17 bases between the two ends. The DNA for the CDR3 is TGTGCCAGCAGCCCCCGCACAGGGCAGGACTACGAGCAGTACTTC. Protein sequence: CASSPRTGQDYEQYF. The full variable domain, rest sourced from reference TRBV7-6 and TRBJ2-7, is GAGVSQSPRYKVTKRGQDVALRCDPISGHVSLYWYRQALGQGPEFLTYFNYEAQQDKSGLPNDRFSAERPEGSISTLTIQRTEQRDSAMYRCASSPRTGQDYEQYFGPGTRLTVT.

The chain couples TRBV5-8 to TRBJ2-2, with 8 bases lining up with TRBD1. This CDR3 has 17 amino acids. Germline V gene sequence: CDR1 SGHTS, CDR2 YDEGEE. V shed 2 bases, J shed 2 bases, and the junction held 8 bases outside the gene matches. The chain's CDR3 is CASSFRPGQVNTGELFF. In DNA form, the CDR3 reads TGTGCCAGCAGCTTCCGTCCGGGACAGGTAAACACCGGGGAGCTGTTTTTT.

The J gene is TRBJ2-2, the V gene TRBV6-5; 9 bases fit TRBD2. The CDR3 has 15 residues. In germline, CDR1 is MNHEY, CDR2 SVGAGI. V shed 11 bases, J shed 1 base, and the junction held 8 bases outside the gene matches. CDR3: CAAKLAGLNTGELFF. The CDR3 DNA reads TGTGCCGCCAAACTAGCGGGTCTGAACACCGGGGAGCTGTTTTTT.